The rows below give T cell receptor beta chains drawn from one sample of a study of T-cell memory formation after mild COVID-19. Using its own MiXCR run on the 5' RACE reads, TCRdb lists one record per CDR3 protein. The sample has roughly 620,000 distinct CDR3 sequences; roughly 18% are singletons. The specimen was PBMCs or a T cell subset sorted from them (not recorded which). The receptors here all came from an adult woman who had mild COVID-19 (a few samples of this study predate the infection). Cell type and time point are not known. CDR3s include the opening cysteine and the closing phenylalanine or tryptophan. The D gene is left open where the match is weak. A row's size may be missing; if present it is once, few, many or a size class.

.	TRBV29-1	few	TRBJ1-4	CSVYEGMQEKLFF	TGCAGCGTCTACGAGGGGATGCAAGAAAAACTGTTTTTT
.	TRBV4-1	.	TRBJ1-2	CASSQRPPGDYGYTF	TGCGCCAGCAGCCAAAGACCTCCCGGGGACTATGGCTACACCTTC
TRBD2	TRBV12-3/TRBV12-4	few	TRBJ2-1	CASSWTSGGGRDEQFF	TGTGCCAGCAGTTGGACTAGCGGGGGGGGCAGGGATGAGCAGTTCTTC
.	TRBV5-4	few	TRBJ2-1	CASSPAGSYNEQFF	TGTGCCAGCAGCCCCGCCGGCTCCTACAATGAGCAGTTCTTC
TRBD2	TRBV9	.	TRBJ2-3	CASSVATSGVSRDTQYF	TGTGCCAGCAGCGTAGCTACTAGCGGGGTTTCCCGGGATACGCAGTATTTT
TRBD1	TRBV7-3	.	TRBJ1-6	CASSWTGKRNSPLHF	TGTGCCAGCAGCTGGACAGGGAAGCGAAATTCACCCCTCCACTTT
.	TRBV4-2	few	TRBJ2-3	CASSQDRQEVDTQYF	TGTGCCAGCAGCCAAGATAGACAGGAGGTCGATACGCAGTATTTT
.	TRBV20-1	few	TRBJ1-3	CSARDWGRTGNTIYF	TGCAGTGCTAGAGATTGGGGGAGAACTGGAAACACCATATATTTT
TRBD1	TRBV4-3	few	TRBJ2-2	CASSPRDSYTGELFF	TGCGCCAGCAGCCCCCGGGACAGTTACACCGGGGAGCTGTTTTTT
.	TRBV10-3	.	TRBJ1-1	CAISGPGGPEAFF	TGTGCCATCAGTGGCCCGGGGGGTCCTGAAGCTTTCTTT
TRBD1	TRBV18	.	TRBJ2-7	CASSQGRTGTYEQYF	TGTGCCAGCTCACAGGGTAGGACAGGAACCTACGAGCAGTACTTC
.	TRBV5-1	.	TRBJ2-1	CASSPLGQGGNEQFF	TGCGCCAGCAGCCCCCTCGGGCAGGGTGGGAATGAGCAGTTCTTC
.	TRBV11-3	few	TRBJ2-7	CASSSLKTDSYEQYF	TGTGCCAGCAGCTCCCTCAAGACAGACTCCTACGAGCAGTACTTC
TRBD2	TRBV3-1	many	TRBJ2-1	CASSTTSGYNEQFF	TGTGCCAGCAGCACGACTAGCGGATACAATGAGCAGTTCTTC
.	TRBV7-3	few	TRBJ2-1	CASSLSSGVEEQFF	TGTGCCAGCAGCTTAAGTAGCGGTGTGGAGGAGCAGTTCTTC
.	TRBV5-1	.	TRBJ1-1	CASSLGGNRVEAFF	TGCGCCAGCAGCTTGGGGGGGAACAGGGTTGAAGCTTTCTTT
.	TRBV12-3/TRBV12-4	.	TRBJ1-1	CASSLIPGITEAFF	TGTGCCAGCAGTTTAATACCCGGGATCACTGAAGCTTTCTTT
.	TRBV7-9	few	TRBJ2-5	CASSPRTVLWETQYF	TGTGCCAGCAGCCCCCGGACTGTCCTGTGGGAGACCCAGTACTTC
TRBD1	TRBV9	.	TRBJ2-5	CASSFAGQGRETQYF	TGTGCCAGCAGCTTCGCAGGACAGGGTAGGGAGACCCAGTACTTC
TRBD1	TRBV6-5	.	TRBJ2-3	CASSWRQGTDTQYF	TGTGCCAGCAGTTGGCGACAGGGAACAGATACGCAGTATTTT
TRBD2	TRBV14	.	TRBJ2-3	CASSARLAVTDTQYF	TGTGCCAGCAGCGCACGACTAGCGGTCACAGATACGCAGTATTTT
TRBD1	TRBV19	.	TRBJ1-2	CASRITGGGYGYTF	TGTGCCAGTAGGATCACAGGGGGAGGCTATGGCTACACCTTC
TRBD2	TRBV30	.	TRBJ2-7	CACAAGGPHYEQYF	TGTGCCTGCGCAGCGGGGGGGCCGCACTACGAGCAGTACTTC
.	TRBV7-8	few	TRBJ1-1	CASSWGGNAEAFF	TGTGCCAGCAGCTGGGGAGGGAACGCTGAAGCTTTCTTT
.	TRBV7-2	few	TRBJ2-3	CASSLKAGSTDTQYF	TGTGCCAGCAGCTTAAAGGCGGGGAGCACAGATACGCAGTATTTT
.	TRBV3-1	few	TRBJ2-1	CASSQAVQLRNEQFF	TGTGCCAGCAGCCAAGCGGTGCAACTAAGGAATGAGCAGTTCTTC
.	TRBV7-6	.	TRBJ2-7	CASSHYGQPKTYEQYF	TGTGCCAGCAGCCACTACGGACAGCCTAAAACCTACGAGCAGTACTTC
.	TRBV12-3/TRBV12-4	few	TRBJ2-2	CASRQLGVASNTGELFF	TGTGCCAGCCGCCAACTGGGTGTGGCCTCGAACACCGGGGAGCTGTTTTTT
TRBD2	TRBV27	.	TRBJ2-5	CASSSWDYQETQYF	TGTGCCAGCAGTTCTTGGGACTATCAAGAGACCCAGTACTTC
.	TRBV5-5	few	TRBJ1-1	CASSLSPENTEAFF	TGTGCCAGCAGCTTGTCTCCGGAGAACACTGAAGCTTTCTTT
TRBD2	TRBV7-6	.	TRBJ2-5	CASSTASASGTW	TGTGCCAGCAGCACCGCCAGTGCTAGCGGGACATGG
.	TRBV7-9	.	TRBJ2-5	CASSLLSAETQYF	TGTGCCAGCAGCTTACTCTCGGCGGAGACCCAGTACTTC
.	TRBV27	few	TRBJ2-7	CASSFKAYSYEQYF	TGTGCCAGCAGTTTTAAGGCCTACTCCTACGAGCAGTACTTC
.	TRBV29-1	.	TRBJ1-2	CSAQGSYGYTF	TGCAGCGCACAGGGTTCCTATGGCTACACCTTC
.	TRBV6-6	.	TRBJ1-5	CASRGKGMPQHF	TGTGCCAGCCGGGGGAAGGGGATGCCCCAGCATTTT
.	TRBV10-2	few	TRBJ1-2	CASSREAQVTEYGYTF	TGCGCCAGCAGTCGGGAGGCCCAGGTCACTGAATATGGCTACACCTTC
.	TRBV20-1	.	TRBJ2-7	CSARDSGPPYEQYF	TGCAGTGCTAGAGATTCGGGACCCCCCTACGAGCAGTACTTC
.	TRBV20-1	.	TRBJ2-3	CSARDLTVTTQYF	TGCAGTGCTAGAGATTTGACAGTAACAACGCAGTATTTT
TRBD2	TRBV5-6	few	TRBJ2-2	CASSSYRLAGGKGELFF	TGTGCCAGCAGCTCCTACAGACTAGCGGGAGGAAAAGGGGAGCTGTTTTTT
.	TRBV6-2/TRBV6-3	few	TRBJ2-3	CASTQMGNTQYF	TGTGCCAGCACCCAAATGGGTAATACGCAGTATTTT
.	TRBV6-2/TRBV6-3	.	TRBJ1-6	CASSSDWNSPLHF	TGTGCCAGCAGTTCGGACTGGAATTCACCCCTCCACTTT
TRBD2	TRBV10-3	.	TRBJ2-7	CATRTSGSTYEQYF	TGTGCCACCCGGACTAGCGGGAGCACCTACGAGCAGTACTTC
.	TRBV7-9	.	TRBJ1-1	CARAPLAANTEAFF	TGTGCCAGAGCTCCCCTTGCCGCTAACACTGAAGCTTTCTTT